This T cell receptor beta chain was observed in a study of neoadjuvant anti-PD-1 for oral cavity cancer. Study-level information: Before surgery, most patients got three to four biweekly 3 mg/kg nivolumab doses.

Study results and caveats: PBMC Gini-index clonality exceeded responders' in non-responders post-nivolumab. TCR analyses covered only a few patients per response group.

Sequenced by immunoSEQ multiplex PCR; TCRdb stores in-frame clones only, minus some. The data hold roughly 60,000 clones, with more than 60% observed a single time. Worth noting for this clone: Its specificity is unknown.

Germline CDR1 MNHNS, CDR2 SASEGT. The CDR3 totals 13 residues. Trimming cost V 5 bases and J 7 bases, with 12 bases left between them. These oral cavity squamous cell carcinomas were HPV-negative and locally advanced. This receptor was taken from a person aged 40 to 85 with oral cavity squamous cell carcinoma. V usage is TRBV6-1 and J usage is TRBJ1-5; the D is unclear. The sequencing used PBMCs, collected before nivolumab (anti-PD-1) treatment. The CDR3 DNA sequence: TGTGCCAGCAGTAACACGGGCCGACAGCCCCAGCATTTT. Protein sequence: CASSNTGRQPQHF.